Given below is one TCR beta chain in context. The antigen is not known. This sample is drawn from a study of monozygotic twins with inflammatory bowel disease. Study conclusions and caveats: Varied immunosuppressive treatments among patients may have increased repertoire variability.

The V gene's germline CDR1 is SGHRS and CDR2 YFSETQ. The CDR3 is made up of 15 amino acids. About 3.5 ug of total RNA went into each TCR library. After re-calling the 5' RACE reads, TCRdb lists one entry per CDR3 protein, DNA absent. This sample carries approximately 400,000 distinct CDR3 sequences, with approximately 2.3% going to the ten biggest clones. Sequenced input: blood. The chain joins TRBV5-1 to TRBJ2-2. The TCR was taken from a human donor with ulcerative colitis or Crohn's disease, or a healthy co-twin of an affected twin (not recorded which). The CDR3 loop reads CASSSANSATGELFF.